These T cell receptor beta chains were read from a single sample in a study of T-cell memory formation after mild COVID-19. One entry per CDR3 protein, called by TCRdb with MiXCR from the 5' RACE reads. In the table there are tens of thousands of distinct CDR3 sequences, 6% to 9.5% of which are singletons. Sample: PBMCs or a T cell subset sorted from them (not recorded which). All receptors derive from a man between 18 and 35 years old who had mild COVID-19 (a few samples of this study predate the infection). Cell type and time point are not known. The CDR3 runs from the conserved cysteine through the conserved F or W. D genes are given only for firm matches. The size field is filled for only some rows; it gives once, few, many or a size class.

TRBJ1-6 | TRBD1 | few | TRBV20-1 | CSANRAGTGRSPLHF | TGCAGTGCTAACCGAGCCGGGACAGGGAGATCACCCCTCCACTTT
TRBJ2-1 | TRBD1 | few | TRBV7-6 | CASSLGVGSTGGQNEQFF | TGTGCCAGCAGCTTAGGGGTAGGCAGTACAGGGGGCCAAAATGAGCAGTTCTTC
TRBJ1-1 | - | - | TRBV5-5 | CASTRNTEAFF | TGTGCCAGCACCCGAAACACTGAAGCTTTCTTT
TRBJ1-2 | - | - | TRBV20-1 | CSARHRAHYGYTF | TGCAGTGCTAGACACAGGGCACACTATGGCTACACCTTC
TRBJ2-3 | - | - | TRBV7-2 | CASSREPGDTQYF | TGTGCCAGCAGCAGGGAGCCGGGAGACACGCAGTATTTT
TRBJ2-6 | - | - | TRBV7-6 | CASSPQSGANVLTF | TGTGCCAGCAGCCCACAGTCTGGGGCCAACGTCCTGACTTTC
TRBJ1-1 | TRBD1 | few | TRBV29-1 | CSDVPGTGIWGTEAFF | TGCAGCGACGTACCCGGGACAGGGATTTGGGGCACTGAAGCTTTCTTT
TRBJ2-1 | - | few | TRBV23-1 | CASTTVSSYNEQFF | TGCGCCAGCACGACCGTGAGCTCCTACAATGAGCAGTTCTTC
TRBJ2-5 | - | many | TRBV7-2 | CASSQQGGETQYF | TGTGCCAGCAGCCAGCAGGGGGGGGAGACCCAGTACTTC
TRBJ1-5 | - | - | TRBV28 | CASSLNGVSNQPQHF | TGTGCCAGCAGTTTAAATGGGGTCTCCAATCAGCCCCAGCATTTT
TRBJ2-7 | - | few | TRBV4-3 | CASSQDWAGSEQYF | TGCGCCAGCAGCCAAGATTGGGCAGGAAGCGAGCAGTACTTC
TRBJ2-2 | - | few | TRBV24-1 | CATVLHPGDTHKGGELFF | TGTGCCACCGTGCTCCACCCTGGGGACACCCATAAGGGCGGGGAGCTGTTTTTT